This entry is about one T cell receptor beta chain. Its target is unknown. Noted time point: week 35, safety follow-up. With topical imiquimod, each dose of the vaccine consisted of 300 ug of mutant IDH1 20-mer peptide. There were eight vaccinations for patients, given in weeks 1, 3, 5, 7, 11, 15, 19 and 23. Some clones are missing from TCRdb's copy, which holds only in-frame ones; the method was immunoSEQ multiplex PCR. This table holds 34,000 or so clones, roughly 80% found once. This CDR3 comprises 12 residues. V was pared by 3 bases and J by 2 bases, with 6 bases between. The germline gives CDR1 SGHRS, CDR2 YFSETQ. This sample was included in a study of a mutant IDH1 vaccine in newly diagnosed glioma. Study context: Treated patients, roughly 60% male and around 40% female, averaged 40.4 years of age. Overall study results and limits: Apparently, pseudoprogression bore no relation to changes among the top peripheral T cell clonotypes.

The clonotype comes from a man younger than 40 with glioma. The sample was PBMCs, taken from a glioma patient whose treatment included an IDH1 peptide vaccine. The chain recombines TRBV5-1 with TRBJ2-7; D unresolved. In DNA form, the CDR3 reads TGCGCCAGCAGCTCCCCGCCCTACGAGCAGTACTTC. The encoded protein is CASSSPPYEQYF.